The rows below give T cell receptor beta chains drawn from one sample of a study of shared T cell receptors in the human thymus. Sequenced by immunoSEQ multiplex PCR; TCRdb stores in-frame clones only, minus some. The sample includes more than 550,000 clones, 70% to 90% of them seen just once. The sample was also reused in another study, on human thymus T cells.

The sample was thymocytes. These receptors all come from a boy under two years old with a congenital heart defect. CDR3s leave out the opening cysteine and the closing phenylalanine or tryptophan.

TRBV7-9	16	ASSPESGRTDSYNEQF
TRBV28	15	ASSLQGLAGTLAEQF
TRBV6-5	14	ASSYNRQGDDTEAF
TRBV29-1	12	SVGRGHVLHEQY
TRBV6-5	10	ASRSPGTSSF
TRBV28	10	ASSPKGGPVA
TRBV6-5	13	ASSITGTPSYEQY
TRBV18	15	ASSPPELKSSYNEQF
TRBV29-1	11	SGVLAPTDTQY
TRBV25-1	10	ASMAGPYEQY
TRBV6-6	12	ASLRGRGTDTQY
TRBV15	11	ATSRVQASEQY
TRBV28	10	ASGQFGNTIY
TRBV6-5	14	ASSYSSGAGANVLT
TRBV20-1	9	SRVDPNEQF
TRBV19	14	ASSLPDRGFVQPQH
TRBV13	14	ASSSLLRRVTGELF
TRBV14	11	ASSQGGSEKLF
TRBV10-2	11	ASSELGGNEQF
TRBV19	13	ASTADRMSNNEQF
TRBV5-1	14	ASSLPQGRVSYEQY
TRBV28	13	ASSFWTSATYEQY
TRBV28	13	ASSLYPRTEYEQY
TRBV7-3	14	ASSATGGDSSTEAF
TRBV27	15	ASSSRQGQRNNSPLH
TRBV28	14	ASRLTRGRSGNTIY
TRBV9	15	ASSARDRGRLREGYT
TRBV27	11	ASSSTGTGELF
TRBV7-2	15	ASSLGDQTGEDTEAF
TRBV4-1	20	ASSQGSRKPVPGQGTSTEAF
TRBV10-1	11	ASSVTGDYTQY
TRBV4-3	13	ASSQLLTSAIEQF
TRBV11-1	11	ASQRGYNSPLH
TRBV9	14	ASSVVGTSGSYEQF
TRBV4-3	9	ASSPRNEQF
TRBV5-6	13	ASSLRGASTDTQY
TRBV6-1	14	ASSGEVSGLEDTQY
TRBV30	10	AWKTGGSCAF
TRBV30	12	AWSPGTRHYEQY
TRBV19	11	ASSRGVHQPQH
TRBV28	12	ASSPGQGNGWQF
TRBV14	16	ASSSRRGEIEGNTEAF
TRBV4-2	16	ASSQEEGRARAGNTIY